This TCR beta chain was obtained from a study of technical replicates of blood from a few donors (dated by TCRdb to 2015 to 2018). Trimming removed 5 bases from V and 3 bases from J, leaving 16 bases between the germline ends. The CDR3 contains 16 residues, cysteine and phenylalanine counted. The read is trimmed to its CDR3 DNA, 48 bases read in frame from base 1. Via the germline V gene, CDR1 is KGHSH and CDR2 LQKENI. As to this clone: Its antigen is unknown. Base quality data are lacking; no much larger clone is found one base away.

Receptors were amplified or captured by the immunoSEQ multiplex PCR assay. Drawn from immuneACCESS, this table holds only the in-frame rearrangements with V and J called that TCRdb kept. Clones are partly lost; checked studies trace under half to an unresolved V gene and leave the rest unexplained. The sample table records tens of thousands of clones; 90% to 95% of these occur just once. The ten largest make up about 0.38% of the sample. The source of this sequence is a human donor in good health. The sequenced sample consisted of T cells isolated from PBMCs. The chain joins TRBV18 to TRBJ1-4, and the D gene may be TRBD1, 6 bases matching. Here the CDR3 is given as CASSTQGSTANEKLFF. The bases are TGTGCCAGCTCAACCCAGGGGAGTACAGCTAATGAAAAACTGTTTTTT. Supplemented by the reference TRBV18 and TRBJ1-4 proteins around the CDR3, the complete variable domain is NAGVMQNPRHLVRRRGQEARLRCSPMKGHSHVYWYRQLPEEGLKFMVYLQKENIIDESGMPKERFSAEFPKEGPSILRIQQVVRGDSAAYFCASSTQGSTANEKLFFGSGTQLSVL.